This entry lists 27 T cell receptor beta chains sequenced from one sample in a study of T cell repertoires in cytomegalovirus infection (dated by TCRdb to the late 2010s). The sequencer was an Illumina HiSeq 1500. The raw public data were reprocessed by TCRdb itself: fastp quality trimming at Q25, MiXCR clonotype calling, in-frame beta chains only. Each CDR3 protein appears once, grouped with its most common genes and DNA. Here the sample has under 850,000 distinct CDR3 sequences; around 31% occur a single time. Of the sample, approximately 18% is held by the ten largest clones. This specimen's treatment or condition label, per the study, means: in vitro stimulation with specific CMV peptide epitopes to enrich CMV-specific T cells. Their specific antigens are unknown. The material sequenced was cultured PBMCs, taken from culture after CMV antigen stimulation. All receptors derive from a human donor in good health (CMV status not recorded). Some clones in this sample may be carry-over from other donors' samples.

The CDR3 loop reads CASSLAVGTLDEQYF. Here the CDR3 DNA reads TGCGCCAGCAGCTTGGCCGTGGGAACCCTCGACGAGCAGTACTTC. The gene calls are TRBV5-1 and TRBJ2-7; no clear D. From germline, CDR1 is SGHRS and CDR2 YFSETQ. Between the trimmed V and J ends, which lost 0 bases and 5 bases, there was a span of 15 bases. This CDR3 is built from 15 residues.

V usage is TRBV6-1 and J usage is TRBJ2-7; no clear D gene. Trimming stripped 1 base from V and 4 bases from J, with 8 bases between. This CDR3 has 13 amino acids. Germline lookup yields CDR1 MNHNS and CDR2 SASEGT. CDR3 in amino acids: CASSEDPPYEQYF. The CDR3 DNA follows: TGTGCCAGCAGTGAAGACCCCCCTTACGAGCAGTACTTC.

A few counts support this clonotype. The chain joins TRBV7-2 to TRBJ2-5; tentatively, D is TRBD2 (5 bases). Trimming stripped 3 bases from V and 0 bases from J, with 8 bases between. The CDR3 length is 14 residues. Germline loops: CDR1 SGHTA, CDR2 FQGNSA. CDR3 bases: TGTGCCAGCAGCTTCGGCGGGTACCAAGAGACCCAGTACTTC. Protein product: CASSFGGYQETQYF.

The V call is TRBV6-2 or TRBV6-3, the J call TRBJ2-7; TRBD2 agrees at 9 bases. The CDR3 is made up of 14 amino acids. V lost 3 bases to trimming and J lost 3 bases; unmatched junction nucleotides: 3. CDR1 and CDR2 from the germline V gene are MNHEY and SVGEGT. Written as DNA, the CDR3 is TGTGCCAGCAGTTATAGCGGGAGTGTCTACGAGCAGTACTTC. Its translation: CASSYSGSVYEQYF.

CDR3 amino acids: CASNRPGQADTEAFF. CDR3 nucleotides: TGTGCCAGCAACCGACCGGGACAGGCAGACACTGAAGCTTTCTTT. The chain has TRBV6-2 or TRBV6-3 and TRBJ1-1; 8 bases agree with TRBD1. The trim removed 7 bases at V and 3 bases at J, leaving 10 bases unmatched. The length of the CDR3 is 15 residues. CDR1 and CDR2 (germline): MNHEY, SVGEGT.

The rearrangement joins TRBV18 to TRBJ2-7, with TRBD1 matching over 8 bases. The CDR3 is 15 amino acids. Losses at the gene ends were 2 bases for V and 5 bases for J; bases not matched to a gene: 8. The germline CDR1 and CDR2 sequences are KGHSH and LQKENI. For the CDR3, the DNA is TGTGCCAGCTCACCAACGGAGCCAGGGGGCCACGAGCAGTACTTC. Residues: CASSPTEPGGHEQYF.

Written as DNA, the CDR3 is TGTGCCAGCAGCCAAGAGGATGGGGGAGAGACCCAGTACTTC. Amino acids: CASSQEDGGETQYF. This chain connects TRBV3-1 to TRBJ2-5, with D possibly called TRBD1 or TRBD2 (5 bases each). The V gene's germline CDR1 is LGHDT and CDR2 YNNKEL (reference sequence). The length of the CDR3 is 14 residues. V was pared by 0 bases and J by 4 bases, with 9 bases between.

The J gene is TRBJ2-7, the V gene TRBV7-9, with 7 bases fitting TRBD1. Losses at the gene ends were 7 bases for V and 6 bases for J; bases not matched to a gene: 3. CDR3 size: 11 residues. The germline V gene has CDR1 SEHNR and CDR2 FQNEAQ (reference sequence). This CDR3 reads CASTTGVEQYF. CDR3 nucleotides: TGTGCCAGCACCACAGGGGTCGAGCAGTACTTC.

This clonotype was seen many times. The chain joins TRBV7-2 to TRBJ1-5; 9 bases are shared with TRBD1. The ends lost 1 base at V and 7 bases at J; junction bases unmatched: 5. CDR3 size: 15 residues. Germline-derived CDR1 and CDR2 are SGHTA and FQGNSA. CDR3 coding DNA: TGTGCCAGCAGCTTAGGGACAGGGGTGGGGCAGCCCCAGCATTTT. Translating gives CASSLGTGVGQPQHF.

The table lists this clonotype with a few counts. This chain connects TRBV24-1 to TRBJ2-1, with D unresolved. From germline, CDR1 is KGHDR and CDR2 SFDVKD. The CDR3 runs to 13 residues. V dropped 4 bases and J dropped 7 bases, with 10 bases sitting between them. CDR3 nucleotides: TGTGCCACCAGTGACCCCGTGACTAATGAGCAGTTCTTC. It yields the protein CATSDPVTNEQFF.

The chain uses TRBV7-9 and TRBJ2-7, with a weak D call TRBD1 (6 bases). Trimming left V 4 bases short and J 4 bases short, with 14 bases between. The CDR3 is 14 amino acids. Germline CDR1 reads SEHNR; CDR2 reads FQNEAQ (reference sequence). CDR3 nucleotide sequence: TGTGCCAGCAGCTCAGATTTACAGGGATACGAGCAGTACTTC. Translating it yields CASSSDLQGYEQYF.

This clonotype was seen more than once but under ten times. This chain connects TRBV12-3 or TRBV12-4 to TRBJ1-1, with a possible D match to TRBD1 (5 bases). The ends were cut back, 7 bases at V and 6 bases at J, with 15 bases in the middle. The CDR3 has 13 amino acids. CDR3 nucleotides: TGTGCCAGCACCCACGGGACTTTCTCTGAAGCTTTCTTT. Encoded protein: CASTHGTFSEAFF.

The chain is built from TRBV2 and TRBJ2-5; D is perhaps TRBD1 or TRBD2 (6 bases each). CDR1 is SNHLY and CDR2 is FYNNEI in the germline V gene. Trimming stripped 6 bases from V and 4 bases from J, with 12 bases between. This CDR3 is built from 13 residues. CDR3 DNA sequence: TGTGCCAGCAGCTGGTCGGGGGCAGAGACCCAGTACTTC. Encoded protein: CASSWSGAETQYF. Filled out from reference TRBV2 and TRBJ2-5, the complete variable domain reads EPEVTQTPSHQVTQMGQEVILRCVPISNHLYFYWYRQILGQKVEFLVSFYNNEISEKSEIFDDQFSVERPDGSNFTLKIRSTKLEDSAMYFCASSWSGAETQYFGPGTRLLVL.

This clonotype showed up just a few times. The chain's CDR3 is CSARVAGQGNYGYTF. For the CDR3, the DNA is TGCAGTGCTAGAGTGGCGGGACAGGGGAACTATGGCTACACCTTC. The chain couples TRBV20-1 to TRBJ1-2; 10 bases fit TRBD1. Germline V gene sequence: CDR1 DFQATT, CDR2 SNEGSKA (reference sequence). The CDR3 sequence is 15 residues long. Losses at the gene ends were 1 base for V and 2 bases for J; bases not matched to a gene: 4.

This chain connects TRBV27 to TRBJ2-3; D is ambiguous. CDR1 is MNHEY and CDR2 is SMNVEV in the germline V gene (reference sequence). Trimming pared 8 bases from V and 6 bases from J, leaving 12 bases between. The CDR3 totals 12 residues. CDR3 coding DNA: TGTGCCAGCCAAAACTCACTTGATACGCAGTATTTT. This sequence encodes CASQNSLDTQYF.

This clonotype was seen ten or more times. CDR3 loop: CASRPSRIATNEKLFF. The DNA for the CDR3 is TGTGCCAGCAGACCCAGTAGAATCGCAACTAATGAAAAACTGTTTTTT. This chain joins TRBV7-8 and TRBJ1-4, with no clear D. Trimming removed 6 bases from V and 0 bases from J, with 14 bases in between. This CDR3 contains 16 residues. Looked up from germline, CDR1 is SGHVS and CDR2 is FQNEAQ.

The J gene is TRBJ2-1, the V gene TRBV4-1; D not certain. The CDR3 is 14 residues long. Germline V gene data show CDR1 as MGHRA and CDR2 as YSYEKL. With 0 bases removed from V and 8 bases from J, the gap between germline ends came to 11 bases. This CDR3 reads CASSQDLRVDEQFF. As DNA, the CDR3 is TGCGCCAGCAGCCAAGATCTCCGAGTCGATGAGCAGTTCTTC.

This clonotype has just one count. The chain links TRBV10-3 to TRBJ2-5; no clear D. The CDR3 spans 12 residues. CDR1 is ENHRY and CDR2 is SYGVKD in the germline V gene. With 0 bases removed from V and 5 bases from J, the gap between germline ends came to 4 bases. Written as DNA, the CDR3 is TGTGCCATCAGTGAGTCCGAGGAGACCCAGTACTTC. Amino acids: CAISESEETQYF.

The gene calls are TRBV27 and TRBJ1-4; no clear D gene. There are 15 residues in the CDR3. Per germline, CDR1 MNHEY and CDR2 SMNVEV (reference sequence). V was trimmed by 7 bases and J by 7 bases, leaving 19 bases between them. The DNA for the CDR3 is TGTGCCAGCACCCCCACCGGTCTAATAGGTGAAAAACTGTTTTTT. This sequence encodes CASTPTGLIGEKLFF.

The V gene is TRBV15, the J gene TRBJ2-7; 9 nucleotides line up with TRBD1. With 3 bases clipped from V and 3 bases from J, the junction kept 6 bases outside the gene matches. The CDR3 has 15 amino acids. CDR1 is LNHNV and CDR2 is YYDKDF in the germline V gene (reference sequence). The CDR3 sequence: CATSRVRQGGYEQYF. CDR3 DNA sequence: TGTGCCACCAGCAGGGTGAGACAGGGGGGCTACGAGCAGTACTTC.

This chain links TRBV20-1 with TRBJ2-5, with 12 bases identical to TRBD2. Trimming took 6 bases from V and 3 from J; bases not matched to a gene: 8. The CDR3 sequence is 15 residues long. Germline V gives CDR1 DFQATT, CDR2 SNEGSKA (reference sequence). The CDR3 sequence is CSAQTSGRWEETQYF. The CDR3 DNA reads TGCAGTGCACAGACTAGCGGGAGATGGGAAGAGACCCAGTACTTC.

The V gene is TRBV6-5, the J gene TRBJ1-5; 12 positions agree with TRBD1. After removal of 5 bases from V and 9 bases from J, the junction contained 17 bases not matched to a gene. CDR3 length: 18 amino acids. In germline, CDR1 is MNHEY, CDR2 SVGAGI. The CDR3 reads CASSAPGQGAIPVRPQHF. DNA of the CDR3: TGTGCCAGCAGTGCACCGGGACAGGGGGCGATCCCGGTGCGGCCCCAGCATTTT.

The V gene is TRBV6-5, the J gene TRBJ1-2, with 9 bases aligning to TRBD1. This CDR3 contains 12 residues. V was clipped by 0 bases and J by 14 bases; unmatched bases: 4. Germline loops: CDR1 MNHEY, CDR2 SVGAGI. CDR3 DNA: TGTGCCAGCAGTTACTCCGGACAGGGGTGTACCTTC. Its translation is CASSYSGQGCTF.

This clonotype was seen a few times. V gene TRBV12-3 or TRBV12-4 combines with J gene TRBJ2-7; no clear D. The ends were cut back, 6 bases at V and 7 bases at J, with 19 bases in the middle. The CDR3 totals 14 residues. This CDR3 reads CASSSPFPPWEQYF. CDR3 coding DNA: TGTGCCAGCAGCTCCCCTTTCCCCCCCTGGGAGCAGTACTTC.

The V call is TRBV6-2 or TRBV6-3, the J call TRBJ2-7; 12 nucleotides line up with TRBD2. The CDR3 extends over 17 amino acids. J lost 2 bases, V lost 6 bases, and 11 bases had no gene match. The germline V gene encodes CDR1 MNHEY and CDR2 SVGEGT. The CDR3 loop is CASSDGLAGSLTYEQYF. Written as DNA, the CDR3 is TGTGCCAGCAGCGACGGACTAGCGGGATCTCTTACCTACGAGCAGTACTTC.

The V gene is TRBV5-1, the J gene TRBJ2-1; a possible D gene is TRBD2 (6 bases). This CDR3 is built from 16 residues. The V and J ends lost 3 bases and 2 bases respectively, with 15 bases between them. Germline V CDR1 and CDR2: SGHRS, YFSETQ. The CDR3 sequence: CASSSTGTFTYNEQFF. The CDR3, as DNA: TGCGCCAGCAGCTCGACCGGGACTTTTACCTACAATGAGCAGTTCTTC. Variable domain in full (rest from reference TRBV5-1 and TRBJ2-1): KAGVTQTPRYLIKTRGQQVTLSCSPISGHRSVSWYQQTPGQGLQFLFEYFSETQRNKGNFPGRFSGRQFSNSRSEMNVSTLELGDSALYLCASSSTGTFTYNEQFFGPGTRLTVL.

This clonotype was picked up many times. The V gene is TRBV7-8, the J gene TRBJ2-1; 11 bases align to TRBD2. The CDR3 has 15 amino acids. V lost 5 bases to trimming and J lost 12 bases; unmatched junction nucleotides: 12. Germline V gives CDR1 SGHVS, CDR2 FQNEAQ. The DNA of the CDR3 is TGTGCCAGCAGCCAGACTAGCGGGGTCGGCAGATTGCAGTTCTTC. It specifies CASSQTSGVGRLQFF.